This T cell receptor beta chain is from a study of response to subunit inactivated influenza vaccine. This clonotype turned up a few times. CDR1 is DFQATT, CDR2 SNEGSKA, per germline (reference sequence). Trimming removed 4 bases at V and 1 base at J, with 14 bases between. The CDR3 contains 15 residues. MiXCR was run by TCRdb on the RT-PCR reads, yielding one entry per CDR3 protein. The sample records around 490,000 distinct CDR3 sequences, 6.5% to 8% being singletons. Specimen: PBMCs from blood, collected approximately 25 months after vaccination. The rearrangement joins TRBV20-1 to TRBJ1-3; D not resolved. The clonotype comes from a man between 50 and 75 years old who received an inactivated influenza vaccine. The CDR3 region is CSATSSGPSGNTIYF. As DNA, the CDR3 is TGCAGTGCTACTTCTTCCGGGCCGTCTGGAAACACCATATATTTT.